Listed below are T cell receptor beta chains from one sample, sequenced in a study of T cells after yellow fever vaccination. Each CDR3 protein is one row after TCRdb ran MiXCR on the 5' RACE reads. This sample carries some 200,000 distinct CDR3 sequences, less than 3.5% of them seen once, and the ten largest clones take around 3%. The starting material was CD4+ T cells sorted from PBMCs, obtained 10 days after the yellow fever booster vaccination. The receptors derive from a young man who received the YFV17D yellow fever vaccine. Each CDR3 is given without its conserved first and last residue. The size of a clone is reported for some rows only, either as once, few or many, or as a class for expanded clones.

CDR3 length | J gene | V gene | clone size | CDR3 protein
10 | TRBJ1-2 | TRBV7-9 | few | ASSVQNYGYT
11 | TRBJ2-7 | TRBV7-8 | few | ASSPRISYEQY
13 | TRBJ2-3 | TRBV7-2 | many | ASRDPSVRGDTQY
12 | TRBJ1-5 | TRBV20-1 | few | SASPTWSNQPQH
13 | TRBJ1-3 | TRBV5-1 | few | ASSLEGLSGNTIY
10 | TRBJ1-2 | TRBV7-9 | many | ASSFEVGGYT
14 | TRBJ2-5 | TRBV10-1 | many | ASSEMGRGIGETQY
12 | TRBJ2-2 | TRBV7-7 | . | ASSIGRQAGELF
13 | TRBJ1-2 | TRBV5-1 | many | ASSVTGLKSYGYT
11 | TRBJ1-2 | TRBV11-2 | many | ASSAPTGGGYT
9 | TRBJ2-5 | TRBV29-1 | few | SVGPQETQY
11 | TRBJ1-1 | TRBV29-1 | many | SVAREMNTEAF
12 | TRBJ2-7 | TRBV10-3 | many | AISERDRVYEQY
13 | TRBJ2-1 | TRBV4-2 | many | ASSRRDRGDNEQF
15 | TRBJ2-3 | TRBV25-1 | . | ASSDSGGGPSTDTQY
10 | TRBJ2-3 | TRBV18 | many | ASSPLLDTQY
12 | TRBJ2-4 | TRBV20-1 | few | SARGAGAKNIQY
11 | TRBJ2-6 | TRBV20-1 | many | SAGIPGANVLT
11 | TRBJ1-1 | TRBV19 | few | ASSNRELDEAF
16 | TRBJ2-6 | TRBV5-1 | many | ASSFSQLLSSGANVLT
11 | TRBJ1-1 | TRBV4-2 | few | ASSHTDRGEAF
9 | TRBJ2-7 | TRBV20-1 | many | SATTPSEQY
11 | TRBJ1-5 | TRBV30 | . | AWSRGGRQPQH